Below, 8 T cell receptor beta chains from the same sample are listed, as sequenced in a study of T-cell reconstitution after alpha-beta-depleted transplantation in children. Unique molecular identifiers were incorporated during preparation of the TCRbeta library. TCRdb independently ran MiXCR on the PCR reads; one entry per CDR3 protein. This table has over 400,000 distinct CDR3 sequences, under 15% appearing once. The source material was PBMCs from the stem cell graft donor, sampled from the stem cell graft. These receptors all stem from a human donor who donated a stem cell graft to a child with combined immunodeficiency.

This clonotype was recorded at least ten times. CDR3 DNA: TGTGCCAGCAGCCTATCCGGGACAGGGGGCGAGCAGTACTTC. Protein: CASSLSGTGGEQYF. The chain links TRBV27 to TRBJ2-7; TRBD1 matches 11 bases. The ends lost 6 bases at V and 6 bases at J; junction bases unmatched: 7. The CDR3 extends over 14 amino acids. CDR1 and CDR2 (germline): MNHEY, SMNVEV (reference sequence).

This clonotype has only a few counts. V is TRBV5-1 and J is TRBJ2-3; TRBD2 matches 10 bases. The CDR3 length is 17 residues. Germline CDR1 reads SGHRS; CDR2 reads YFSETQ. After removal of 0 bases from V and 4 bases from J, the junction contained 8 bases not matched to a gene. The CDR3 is CASSLEGLAGVSDTQYF. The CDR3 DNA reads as TGCGCCAGCAGCTTGGAAGGTCTAGCGGGAGTGTCAGATACGCAGTATTTT.

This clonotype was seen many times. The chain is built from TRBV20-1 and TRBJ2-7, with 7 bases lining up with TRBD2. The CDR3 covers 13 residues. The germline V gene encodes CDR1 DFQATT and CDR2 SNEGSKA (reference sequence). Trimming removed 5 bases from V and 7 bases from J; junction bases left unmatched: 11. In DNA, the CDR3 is TGCAGTGCTTCCCCGGGAGGCTTCTCGGAGCAGTACTTC. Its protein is CSASPGGFSEQYF.

The CDR3 here is CASSFDRAYGGELFF. The CDR3 region has the DNA TGTGCCAGCAGCTTCGACAGGGCCTACGGCGGGGAGCTGTTTTTT. The V and J genes are TRBV7-9 and TRBJ2-2; 7 bases fit TRBD1. With V trimmed by 3 bases and J by 7 bases, 8 bases remained unmatched. CDR1 and CDR2 (germline): SEHNR, FQNEAQ (reference sequence). The CDR3 contains 15 residues.

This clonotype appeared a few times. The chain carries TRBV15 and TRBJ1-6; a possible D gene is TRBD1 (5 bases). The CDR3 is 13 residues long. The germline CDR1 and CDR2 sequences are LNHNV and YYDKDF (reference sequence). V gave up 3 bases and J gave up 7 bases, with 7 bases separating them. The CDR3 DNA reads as TGTGCCACCAGCAGCTCAGGGAATTCACCCCTCCACTTT. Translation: CATSSSGNSPLHF.

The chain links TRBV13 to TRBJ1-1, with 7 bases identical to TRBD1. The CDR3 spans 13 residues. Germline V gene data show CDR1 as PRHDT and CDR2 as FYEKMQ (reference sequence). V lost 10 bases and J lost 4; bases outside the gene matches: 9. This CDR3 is CATVQGGGTEAFF. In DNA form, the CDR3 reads TGTGCCACTGTTCAGGGGGGGGGCACTGAAGCTTTCTTT. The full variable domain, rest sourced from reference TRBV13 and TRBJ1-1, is AAGVIQSPRHLIKEKRETATLKCYPIPRHDTVYWYQQGPGQDPQFLISFYEKMQSDKGSIPDRFSAQQFSDYHSELNMSSLELGDSALYFCATVQGGGTEAFFGQGTRLTVV.

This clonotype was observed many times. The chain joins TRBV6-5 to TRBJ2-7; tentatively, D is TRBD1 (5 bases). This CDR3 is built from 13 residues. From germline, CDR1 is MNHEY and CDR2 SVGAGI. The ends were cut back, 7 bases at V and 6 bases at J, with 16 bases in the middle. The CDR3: CASKGNPLSEQYF. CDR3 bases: TGTGCCAGCAAGGGGAACCCCCTAAGCGAGCAGTACTTC.

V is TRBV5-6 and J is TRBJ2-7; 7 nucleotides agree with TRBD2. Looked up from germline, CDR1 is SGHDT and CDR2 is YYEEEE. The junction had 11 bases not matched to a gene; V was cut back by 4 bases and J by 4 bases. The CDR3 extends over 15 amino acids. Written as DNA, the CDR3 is TGTGCCAGCAGCACCCGCCGGGGGGACTCGTACGAGCAGTACTTC. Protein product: CASSTRRGDSYEQYF.